This T cell receptor (beta chain) was recorded in a study of blood T cell repertoires in COVID-19. TCRdb keeps only in-frame clones here, not all; method: immunoSEQ multiplex PCR. The sample contains roughly 290,000 clones, 80% to 90% of which appear only once. Participants reported their clinical history, and cohort assignment relied on those reports. The germline gives CDR1 SGHDT, CDR2 YYEEEE. V was trimmed by 0 bases and J by 1 base, leaving 10 bases between them. The CDR3 sequence is 15 residues long. The sample was PBMCs or T cells enriched from blood (not recorded which). The V and J genes are TRBV5-6 and TRBJ2-5, with a possible D match to TRBD1 (6 bases). The clonotype was recovered from a man aged 25-40 years who had recovered from COVID-19. As DNA, the CDR3 is TGTGCCAGCAGCTTGGGGCAGGGGTCCCAAGAGACCCAGTACTTC. Protein sequence: CASSLGQGSQETQYF.